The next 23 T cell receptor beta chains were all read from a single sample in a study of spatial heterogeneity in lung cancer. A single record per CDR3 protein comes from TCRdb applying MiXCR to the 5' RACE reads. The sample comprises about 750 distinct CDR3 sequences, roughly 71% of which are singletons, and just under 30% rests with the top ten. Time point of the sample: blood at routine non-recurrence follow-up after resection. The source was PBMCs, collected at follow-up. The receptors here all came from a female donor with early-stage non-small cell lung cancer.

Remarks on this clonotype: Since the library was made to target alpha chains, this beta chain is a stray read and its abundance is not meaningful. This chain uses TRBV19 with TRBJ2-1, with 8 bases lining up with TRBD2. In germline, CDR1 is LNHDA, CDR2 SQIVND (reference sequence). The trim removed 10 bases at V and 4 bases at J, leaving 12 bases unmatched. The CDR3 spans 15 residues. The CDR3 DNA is TGTGCCACCCGCGGATGGCTAGCGGGTTACAATGAGCAGTTCTTC. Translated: CATRGWLAGYNEQFF.

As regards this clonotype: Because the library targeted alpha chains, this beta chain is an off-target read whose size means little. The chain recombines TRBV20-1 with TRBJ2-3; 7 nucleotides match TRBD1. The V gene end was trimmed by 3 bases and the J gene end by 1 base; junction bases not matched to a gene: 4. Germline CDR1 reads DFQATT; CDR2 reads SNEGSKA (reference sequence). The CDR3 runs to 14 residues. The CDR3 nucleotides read TGCAGTGCTAGTCGACAGGGTCGCACAGATACGCAGTATTTT. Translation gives CSASRQGRTDTQYF.

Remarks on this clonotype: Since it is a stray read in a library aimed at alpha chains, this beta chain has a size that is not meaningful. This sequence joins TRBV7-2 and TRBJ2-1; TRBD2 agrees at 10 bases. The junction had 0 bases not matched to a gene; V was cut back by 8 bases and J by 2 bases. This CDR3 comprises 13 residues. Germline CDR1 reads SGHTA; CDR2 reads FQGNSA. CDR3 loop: CASGLAAYNEQFF. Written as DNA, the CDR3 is TGTGCCAGCGGACTAGCGGCCTACAATGAGCAGTTCTTC.

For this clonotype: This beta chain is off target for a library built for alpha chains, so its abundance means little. The CDR3 DNA sequence: TGTGCCAGCAGTTTAGAGGGGCTCCTCACCGGGGAGCTGTTTTTT. This sequence encodes CASSLEGLLTGELFF. The V gene is TRBV12-3 or TRBV12-4, the J gene TRBJ2-2, with D possibly being TRBD1 (5 bases). The CDR3 sequence is 15 residues long. V lost 1 base to trimming and J lost 4 bases, with 10 bases between them.

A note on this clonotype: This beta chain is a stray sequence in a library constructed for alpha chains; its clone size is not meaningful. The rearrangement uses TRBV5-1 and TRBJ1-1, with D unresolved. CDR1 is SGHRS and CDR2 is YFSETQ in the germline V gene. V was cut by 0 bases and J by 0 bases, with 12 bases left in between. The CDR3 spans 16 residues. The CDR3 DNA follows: TGCGCCAGCAGCTTGGTAGTTAGCAACATGAACACTGAAGCTTTCTTT. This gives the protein CASSLVVSNMNTEAFF. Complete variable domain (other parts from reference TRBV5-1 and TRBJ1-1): KAGVTQTPRYLIKTRGQQVTLSCSPISGHRSVSWYQQTPGQGLQFLFEYFSETQRNKGNFPGRFSGRQFSNSRSEMNVSTLELGDSALYLCASSLVVSNMNTEAFFGQGTRLTVV.

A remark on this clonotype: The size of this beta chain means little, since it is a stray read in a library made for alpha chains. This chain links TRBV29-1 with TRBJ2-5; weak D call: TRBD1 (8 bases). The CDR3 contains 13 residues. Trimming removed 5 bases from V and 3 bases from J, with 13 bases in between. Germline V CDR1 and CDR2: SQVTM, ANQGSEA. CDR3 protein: CSVSGDRKETQYF. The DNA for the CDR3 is TGCAGCGTTAGCGGGGACAGGAAAGAGACCCAGTACTTC.

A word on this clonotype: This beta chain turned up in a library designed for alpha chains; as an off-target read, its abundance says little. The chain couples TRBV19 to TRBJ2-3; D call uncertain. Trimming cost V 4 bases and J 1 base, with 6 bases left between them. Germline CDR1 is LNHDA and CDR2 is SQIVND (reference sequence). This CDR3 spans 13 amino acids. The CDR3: CASSNQGTDTQYF. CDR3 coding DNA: TGTGCCAGTAGTAATCAGGGCACAGATACGCAGTATTTT.

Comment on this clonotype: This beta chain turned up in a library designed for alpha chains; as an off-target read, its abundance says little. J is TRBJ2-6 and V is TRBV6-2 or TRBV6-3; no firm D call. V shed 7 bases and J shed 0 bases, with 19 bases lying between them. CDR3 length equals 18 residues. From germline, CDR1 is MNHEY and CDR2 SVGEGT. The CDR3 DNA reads TGTGCCAGCACCTCCCTTGGCGGCAGAAACTCTGGGGCCAACGTCCTGACTTTC. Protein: CASTSLGGRNSGANVLTF.

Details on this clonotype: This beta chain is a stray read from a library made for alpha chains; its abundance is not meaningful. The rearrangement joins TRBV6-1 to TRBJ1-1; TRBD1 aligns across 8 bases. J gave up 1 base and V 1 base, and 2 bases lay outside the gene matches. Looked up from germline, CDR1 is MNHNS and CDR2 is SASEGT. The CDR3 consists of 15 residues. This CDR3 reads CASSEGQGANTEAFF. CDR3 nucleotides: TGTGCCAGCAGTGAAGGGCAGGGGGCGAACACTGAAGCTTTCTTT.

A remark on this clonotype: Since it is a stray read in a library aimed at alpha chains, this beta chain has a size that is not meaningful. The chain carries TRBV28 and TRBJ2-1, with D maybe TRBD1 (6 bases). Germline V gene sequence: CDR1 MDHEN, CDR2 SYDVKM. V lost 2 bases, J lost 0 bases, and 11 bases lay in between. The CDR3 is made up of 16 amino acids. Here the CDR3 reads CASSLQSTGSYNEQFF. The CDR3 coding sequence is TGTGCCAGCAGTTTACAGTCGACAGGCTCCTACAATGAGCAGTTCTTC.

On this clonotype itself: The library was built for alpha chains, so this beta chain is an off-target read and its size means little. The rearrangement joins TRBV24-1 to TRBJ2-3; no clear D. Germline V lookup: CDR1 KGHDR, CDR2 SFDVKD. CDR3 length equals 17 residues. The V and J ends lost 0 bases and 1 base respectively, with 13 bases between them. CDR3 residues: CATSDLPWRVGTDTQYF. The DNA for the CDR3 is TGTGCCACCAGTGATTTGCCCTGGAGAGTCGGCACAGATACGCAGTATTTT.

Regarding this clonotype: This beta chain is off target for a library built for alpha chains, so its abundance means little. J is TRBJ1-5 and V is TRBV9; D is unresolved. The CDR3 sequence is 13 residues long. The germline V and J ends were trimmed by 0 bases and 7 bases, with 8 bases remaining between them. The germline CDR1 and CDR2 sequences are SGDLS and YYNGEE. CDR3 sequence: CASSVDNSQPQHF. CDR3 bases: TGTGCCAGCAGCGTAGATAACAGCCAGCCCCAGCATTTT.

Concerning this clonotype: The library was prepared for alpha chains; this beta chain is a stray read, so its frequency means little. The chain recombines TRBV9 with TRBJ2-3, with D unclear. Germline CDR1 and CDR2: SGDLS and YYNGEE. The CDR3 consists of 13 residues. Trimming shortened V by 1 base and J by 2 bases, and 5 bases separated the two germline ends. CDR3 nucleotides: TGTGCCAGCAGCGTAACTTCCACAGATACGCAGTATTTT. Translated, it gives CASSVTSTDTQYF.

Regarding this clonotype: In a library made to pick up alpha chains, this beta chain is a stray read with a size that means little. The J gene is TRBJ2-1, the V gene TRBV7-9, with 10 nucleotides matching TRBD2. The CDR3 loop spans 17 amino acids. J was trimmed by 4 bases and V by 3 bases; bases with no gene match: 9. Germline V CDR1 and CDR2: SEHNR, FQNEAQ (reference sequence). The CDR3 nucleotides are TGTGCCAGCAGCTTCTCCCTAGCGGGAGCGGGATACAATGAGCAGTTCTTC. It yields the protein CASSFSLAGAGYNEQFF.

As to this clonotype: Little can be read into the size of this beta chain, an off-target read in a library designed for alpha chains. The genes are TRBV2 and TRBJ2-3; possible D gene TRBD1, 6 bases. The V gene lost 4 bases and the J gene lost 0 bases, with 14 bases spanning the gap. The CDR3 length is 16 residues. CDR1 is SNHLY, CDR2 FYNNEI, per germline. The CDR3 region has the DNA TGTGCCAGCAGTGTACAGGGTACCTCTAGCACAGATACGCAGTATTTT. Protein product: CASSVQGTSSTDTQYF.

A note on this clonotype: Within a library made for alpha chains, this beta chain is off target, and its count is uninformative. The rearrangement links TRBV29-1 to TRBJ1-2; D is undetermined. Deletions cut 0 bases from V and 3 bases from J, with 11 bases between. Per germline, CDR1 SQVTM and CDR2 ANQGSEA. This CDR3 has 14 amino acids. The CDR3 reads CSVEDTEFYYGYTF. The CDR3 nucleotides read TGCAGCGTTGAAGACACAGAATTTTACTATGGCTACACCTTC.

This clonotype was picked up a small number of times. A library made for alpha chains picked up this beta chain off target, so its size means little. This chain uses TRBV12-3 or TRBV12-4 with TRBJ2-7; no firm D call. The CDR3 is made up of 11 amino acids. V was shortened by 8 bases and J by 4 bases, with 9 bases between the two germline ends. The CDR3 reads CASSIRYEQYF. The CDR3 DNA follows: TGTGCCAGCTCCATCCGGTACGAGCAGTACTTC.

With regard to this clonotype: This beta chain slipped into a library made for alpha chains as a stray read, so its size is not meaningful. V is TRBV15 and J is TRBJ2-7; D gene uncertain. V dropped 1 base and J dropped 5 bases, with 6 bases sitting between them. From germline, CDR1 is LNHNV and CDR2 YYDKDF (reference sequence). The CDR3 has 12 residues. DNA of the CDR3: TGTGCCACCAGCAGAGGAATAAACGAGCAGTACTTC. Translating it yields CATSRGINEQYF.

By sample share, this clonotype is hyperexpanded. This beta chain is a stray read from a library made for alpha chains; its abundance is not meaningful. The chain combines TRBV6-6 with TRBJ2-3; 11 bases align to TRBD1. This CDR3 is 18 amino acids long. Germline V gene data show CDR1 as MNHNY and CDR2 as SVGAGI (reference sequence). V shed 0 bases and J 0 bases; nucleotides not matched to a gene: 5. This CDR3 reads CASSYSIWTGGSTDTQYF. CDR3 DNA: TGTGCCAGCAGTTACTCGATTTGGACAGGGGGCAGCACAGATACGCAGTATTTT.

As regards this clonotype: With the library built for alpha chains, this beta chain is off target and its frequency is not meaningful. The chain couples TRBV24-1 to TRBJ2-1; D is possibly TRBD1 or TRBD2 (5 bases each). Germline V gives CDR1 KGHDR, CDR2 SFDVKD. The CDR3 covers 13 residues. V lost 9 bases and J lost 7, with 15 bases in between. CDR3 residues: CATGTTNGNEQFF. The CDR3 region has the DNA TGTGCCACCGGGACGACTAACGGGAATGAGCAGTTCTTC.

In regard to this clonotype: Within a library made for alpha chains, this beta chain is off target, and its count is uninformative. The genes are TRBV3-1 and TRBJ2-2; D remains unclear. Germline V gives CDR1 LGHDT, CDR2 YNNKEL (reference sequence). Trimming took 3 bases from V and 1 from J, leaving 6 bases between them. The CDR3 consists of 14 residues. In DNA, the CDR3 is TGTGCCAGCAGCCATGGCATGAACACCGGGGAGCTGTTTTTT. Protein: CASSHGMNTGELFF.

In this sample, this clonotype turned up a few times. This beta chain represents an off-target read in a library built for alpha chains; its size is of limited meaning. For the CDR3, the DNA is TGTGCCACCAGCAGAGGTGTGAGCTACAATGAGCAGTTCTTC. Amino acids: CATSRGVSYNEQFF. The genes are TRBV15 and TRBJ2-1; no definite D call. The germline V gene has CDR1 LNHNV and CDR2 YYDKDF (reference sequence). V dropped 1 base and J dropped 3 bases, with 7 bases sitting between them. This CDR3 contains 14 residues.

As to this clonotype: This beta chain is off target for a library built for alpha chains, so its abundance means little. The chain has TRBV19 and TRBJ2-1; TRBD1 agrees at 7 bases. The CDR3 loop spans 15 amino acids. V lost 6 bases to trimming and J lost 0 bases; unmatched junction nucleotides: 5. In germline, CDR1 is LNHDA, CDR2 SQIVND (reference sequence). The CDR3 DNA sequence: TGTGCCAGTAGGGGACAGTCCTACTCCTACAATGAGCAGTTCTTC. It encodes CASRGQSYSYNEQFF.